This T cell receptor (beta chain) came from a study of blood T cell repertoires in COVID-19. In the study overall: Spain, Italy and the United States supplied samples that represented acute and convalescent COVID-19.

There are 15 residues in the CDR3. V dropped 2 bases and J dropped 0 bases, with 4 bases sitting between them. Per germline, CDR1 KGHDR and CDR2 SFDVKD. Here immunoSEQ multiplex PCR was the method, and the copy in TCRdb shows in-frame clones only, minus some. The sample records about 270,000 clones, roughly 90% being singletons. The sequence derives from a woman aged 40 to 50 with acute COVID-19. Sequenced material: PBMCs or T cells enriched from blood (not recorded which). The rearrangement joins TRBV24-1 to TRBJ2-6; no firm D call. CDR3 DNA: TGTGCCACCAGTGATTCGGTCTCTGGGGCCAACGTCCTGACTTTC. This sequence encodes CATSDSVSGANVLTF.